The 18 T cell receptor beta chains in this list originate from one sample, sequenced in a study of T cell responses to AZD1222 COVID-19 vaccine. This table comes from immunoSEQ multiplex PCR, and its TCRdb copy is limited to in-frame clones, with some not included. This sample yields about 81,000 clones, of which 75% to 95% are seen a single time; roughly 11% belongs to the top ten. The input for sequencing was peripheral blood, taken 28 days after the second AZD1222 dose. These receptors all stem from an adult who received the AZD1222 COVID-19 vaccine.

The chain couples TRBV20-1 to TRBJ1-2; D remains unclear. Between the trimmed V and J ends, which lost 3 bases and 8 bases, there was a span of 10 bases. The germline gives CDR1 DFQATT, CDR2 SNEGSKA (reference sequence). This CDR3 is built from 11 residues. The CDR3 loop is CSARLRGGYTF. The CDR3 region has the DNA TGCAGTGCTAGGCTTCGTGGCGGCTACACCTTC.

The chain combines TRBV5-4 with TRBJ1-5; 11 nucleotides line up with TRBD1. The CDR3 is made up of 15 amino acids. V was clipped by 2 bases and J by 6 bases; unmatched bases: 4. In germline, CDR1 is SGHNT, CDR2 YYREEE (reference sequence). The CDR3 reads CASSFGTGGTQPQHF. In nucleotides, the CDR3 is TGTGCCAGCAGCTTTGGGACAGGGGGAACTCAGCCCCAGCATTTT. The full variable domain, completed using reference TRBV5-4 and TRBJ1-5, is ETGVTQSPTHLIKTRGQQVTLRCSSQSGHNTVSWYQQALGQGPQFIFQYYREEENGRGNFPPRFSGLQFPNYSSELNVNALELDDSALYLCASSFGTGGTQPQHFGDGTRLSIL.

This clone was picked up many times. This chain joins TRBV7-2 and TRBJ1-4; D call uncertain. V gave up 6 bases and J gave up 3 bases, with 14 bases separating them. Per germline, CDR1 SGHTA and CDR2 FQGNSA. The CDR3 length is 15 residues. CDR3 bases: TGTGCCAGCAGTCGAAACGTAGGTTCTAATGAAAAACTGTTTTTT. Protein: CASSRNVGSNEKLFF.

The rearrangement joins TRBV6-2 or TRBV6-3 to TRBJ1-1; no definite D call. CDR1 and CDR2 from the germline V gene are MNHEY and SVGEGT. This CDR3 region has 15 residues. Trimming pared 5 bases from V and 4 bases from J, leaving 17 bases between. The CDR3 DNA sequence: TGTGCCAGCAGTCCCCCTCCCCCCGGAGCCACTGAAGCTTTCTTT. Translated, it gives CASSPPPPGATEAFF.

The V call is TRBV2, the J call TRBJ2-7; D gene uncertain. The CDR3 spans 13 residues. The germline CDR1 and CDR2 sequences are SNHLY and FYNNEI. V was pared by 5 bases and J by 3 bases, with 11 bases between. CDR3 sequence: CASSPDLIYEQYF. CDR3 DNA: TGTGCCAGCAGTCCCGACTTAATCTACGAGCAGTACTTC.

The chain uses TRBV7-8 and TRBJ1-6; D uncertain. Germline CDR1 SGHVS, CDR2 FQNEAQ. Trimming stripped 1 base from V and 8 bases from J, with 9 bases between. The CDR3 has 14 residues. The CDR3 region has the DNA TGTGCCAGCAGCTTAGTACAGAGCGATTCACCCCTCCACTTT. Translated, it gives CASSLVQSDSPLHF.

V gene TRBV11-2 combines with J gene TRBJ2-1; 8 nucleotides agree with TRBD2. CDR1 and CDR2 from the germline V gene are SGHAT and FQNNGV. V shed 2 bases and J 8 bases; nucleotides not matched to a gene: 8. The CDR3 covers 15 residues. DNA for the CDR3: TGTGCCAGCAGCTTAAACCCGGCGGGGGGTGATGAGCAGTTCTTC. Its translation is CASSLNPAGGDEQFF.

This chain uses TRBV7-3 with TRBJ1-2, with no clear D. The germline gives CDR1 SGHTA, CDR2 FQGTGA. V was cut by 1 base and J by 7 bases, with 16 bases left in between. There are 15 residues in the CDR3. The CDR3 sequence is CASSLNTDPLSGYTF. Written as DNA, the CDR3 is TGTGCCAGCAGCTTAAATACCGACCCGCTTAGTGGCTACACCTTC. Variable domain in full (rest from reference TRBV7-3 and TRBJ1-2): GAGVSQTPSNKVTEKGKYVELRCDPISGHTALYWYRQSLGQGPEFLIYFQGTGAADDSGLPNDRFFAVRPEGSVSTLKIQRTERGDSAVYLCASSLNTDPLSGYTFGSGTRLTVV.

This clone was picked up a small number of times. The rearrangement uses TRBV19 and TRBJ2-1, with D possibly being TRBD2 (6 bases). The CDR3 length is 15 residues. V lost 4 bases, J lost 0 bases, and 10 bases lay in between. Germline-derived CDR1 and CDR2 are LNHDA and SQIVND (reference sequence). As DNA, the CDR3 is TGTGCCAGTAGTACGGACGGGAGCTCCTACAATGAGCAGTTCTTC. Its protein is CASSTDGSSYNEQFF.

The gene calls are TRBV7-9 and TRBJ2-5; the D is unclear. Germline values: CDR1 SEHNR, CDR2 FQNEAQ (reference sequence). V lost 7 bases to trimming and J lost 5 bases, with 11 bases between them. The CDR3 has 12 amino acids. CDR3 sequence (DNA): TGTGCCAGCAACGACCTGGGGGAGACCCAGTACTTC. This codes for CASNDLGETQYF.

The rearrangement links TRBV5-1 to TRBJ2-7, with a tentative D call TRBD1 (7 bases). The CDR3 totals 14 residues. Germline V lookup: CDR1 SGHRS, CDR2 YFSETQ. The ends were cut back, 7 bases at V and 0 bases at J, with 14 bases in the middle. Here the CDR3 reads CASAGQTHSYEQYF. The CDR3 DNA reads as TGCGCCAGCGCGGGACAGACACACTCCTACGAGCAGTACTTC.

J is TRBJ1-1 and V is TRBV2; possible D gene TRBD1, 6 bases. In germline, CDR1 is SNHLY, CDR2 FYNNEI. Deletions cut 6 bases from V and 5 bases from J, with 22 bases between. CDR3 length: 16 residues. The DNA of the CDR3 is TGTGCCAGCAGATTTACAGGGCCGCATATGAGAACTGAAGCTTTCTTT. Amino acids: CASRFTGPHMRTEAFF.

On this clone itself: Other DNA sequences in this specimen translate into the identical CDR3. The chain links TRBV30 to TRBJ2-7; D could derive from TRBD1 or TRBD2 (5 bases each). The CDR3 has 12 amino acids. Germline lookup yields CDR1 GTSNPN and CDR2 SVGIG (reference sequence). With 2 bases removed from V and 2 bases from J, the gap between germline ends came to 7 bases. The CDR3 loop is CAWSRGPYEQYF. In DNA, the CDR3 is TGTGCCTGGAGTAGGGGACCCTACGAGCAGTACTTC.

The chain couples TRBV5-4 to TRBJ1-3, with no clear D. The germline V gene encodes CDR1 SGHNT and CDR2 YYREEE (reference sequence). Trimming stripped 0 bases from V and 0 bases from J, with 10 bases between. The CDR3 has 16 residues. The CDR3 loop is CASSLDLATSGNTIYF. The DNA of the CDR3 is TGTGCCAGCAGCTTGGACCTGGCGACCTCTGGAAACACCATATATTTT.

This chain uses TRBV19 with TRBJ1-5, with D uncertain. Looked up from germline, CDR1 is LNHDA and CDR2 is SQIVND (reference sequence). Between the trimmed V and J ends, which lost 1 base and 0 bases, there was a span of 10 bases. CDR3 length equals 16 residues. CDR3 sequence: CASSIGLPYSNQPQHF. CDR3 bases: TGTGCCAGTAGTATAGGGTTACCTTATAGCAATCAGCCCCAGCATTTT.

J is TRBJ1-2 and V is TRBV11-2; possible D gene TRBD1, 6 bases. Germline V gene data show CDR1 as SGHAT and CDR2 as FQNNGV. V was trimmed by 5 bases and J by 5 bases, leaving 21 bases between them. There are 16 residues in the CDR3. The CDR3 bases are TGTGCCAGCAGCACAACAGGGTTCGCCTCCCTATATGGCTACACCTTC. As protein: CASSTTGFASLYGYTF. Full variable domain (rest looked up from reference TRBV11-2 and TRBJ1-2): EAGVAQSPRYKIIEKRQSVAFWCNPISGHATLYWYQQILGQGPKLLIQFQNNGVVDDSQLPKDRFSAERLKGVDSTLKIQPAKLEDSAVYLCASSTTGFASLYGYTFGSGTRLTVV.

The rearrangement links TRBV6-1 to TRBJ2-2; D perhaps matches TRBD2 (6 bases). CDR3 length: 18 residues. Germline CDR1 and CDR2: MNHNS and SASEGT. Deletions cut 4 bases from V and 2 bases from J, with 20 bases between. Here the CDR3 reads CASSGKYGTGRNTGELFF. The CDR3 bases are TGTGCCAGCAGTGGAAAATATGGGACCGGGAGAAACACCGGGGAGCTGTTTTTT.

The genes are TRBV29-1 and TRBJ1-1; D uncertain. CDR3 size: 10 residues. The ends were cut back, 2 bases at V and 12 bases at J, with 10 bases in the middle. CDR1 is SQVTM, CDR2 ANQGSEA, per germline. DNA of the CDR3: TGCAGCGTTGAAAGACAAGCTCCTTTCTTT. It codes for CSVERQAPFF.